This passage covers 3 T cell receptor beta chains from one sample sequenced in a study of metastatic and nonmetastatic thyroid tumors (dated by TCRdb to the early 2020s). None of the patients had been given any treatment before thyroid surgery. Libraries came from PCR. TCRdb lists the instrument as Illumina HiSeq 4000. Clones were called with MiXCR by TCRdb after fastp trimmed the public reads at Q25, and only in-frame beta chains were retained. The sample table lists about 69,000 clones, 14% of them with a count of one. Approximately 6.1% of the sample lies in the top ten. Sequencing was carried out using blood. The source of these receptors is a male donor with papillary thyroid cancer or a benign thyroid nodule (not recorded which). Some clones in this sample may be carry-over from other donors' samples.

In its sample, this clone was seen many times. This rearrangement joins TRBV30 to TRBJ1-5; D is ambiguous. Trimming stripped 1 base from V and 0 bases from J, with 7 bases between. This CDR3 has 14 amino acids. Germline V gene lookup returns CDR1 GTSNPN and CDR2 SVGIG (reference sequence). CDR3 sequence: CAWSGGYSNQPQHF. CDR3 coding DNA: TGTGCCTGGAGTGGGGGTTATAGCAATCAGCCCCAGCATTTT.

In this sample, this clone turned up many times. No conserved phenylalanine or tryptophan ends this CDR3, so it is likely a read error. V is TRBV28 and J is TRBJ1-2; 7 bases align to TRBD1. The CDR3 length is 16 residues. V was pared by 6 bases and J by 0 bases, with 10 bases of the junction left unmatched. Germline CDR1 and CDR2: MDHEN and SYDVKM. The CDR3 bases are TGTGCCAGCAGCTCTGATGGACAGGCGACTAACTATGGCTACACCCTC. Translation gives CASSSDGQATNYGYTL.

Written as DNA, the CDR3 is TGTGCCAGCAGTGGTCATGGGCAGTACTTC. Translated, it gives CASSGHGQYF. V and J are TRBV28 and TRBJ2-7, with no clear D. The V gene's germline CDR1 is MDHEN and CDR2 SYDVKM. V lost 5 bases and J lost 9, with 8 bases in between. There are 10 residues in the CDR3.